One and the same sample provided the 13 T cell receptor beta chains below, sequenced in a study of human T cells and chemical hapten exposure. TCRdb recomputed calls from the RACE reads with MiXCR, one row per CDR3 protein. There are about 110,000 distinct CDR3 sequences in the sample; roughly 9.6% occur only once, and 3.5% lies in the top ten. Specified time point: patch test 1, 2 weeks after DPC sensitization. This sample's treatment: therapeutic diphenylcyclopropenone sensitization with weekly scalp DPC. The sequencing used whole blood, collected in connection with sensitization to the hapten diphenylcyclopropenone (DPC). These receptors were obtained from a woman between 40 and 50 years old with alopecia areata. Some clones in this sample may be carry-over from other donors' samples.

This clonotype was counted many times. The rearrangement joins TRBV6-5 to TRBJ1-6; D unresolved. Trimming took off 2 bases at V and 0 bases at J, with 2 bases between the two ends. Germline V gene lookup returns CDR1 MNHEY and CDR2 SVGAGI. The CDR3 is 14 amino acids. The DNA for the CDR3 is TGTGCCAGCAGTTACAACTCCTATAATTCACCCCTCCACTTT. It specifies CASSYNSYNSPLHF.

This clonotype appeared a few times. This chain connects TRBV3-1 to TRBJ1-2; no firm D call. Trimming shortened V by 4 bases and J by 6 bases, and 12 bases separated the two germline ends. The germline CDR1 and CDR2 sequences are LGHDT and YNNKEL (reference sequence). The CDR3 is made up of 13 amino acids. Here the CDR3 reads CASSPTGRNGYTF. In nucleotides, the CDR3 is TGTGCCAGCAGCCCCACCGGAAGGAATGGCTACACCTTC.

This rearrangement joins TRBV5-1 to TRBJ1-1; a weak D match, TRBD1 (5 bases). The germline gives CDR1 SGHRS, CDR2 YFSETQ. V lost 4 bases, J lost 1 base, and 11 bases lay in between. This CDR3 contains 14 residues. The CDR3 here is CASSPDSSNTEAFF. The CDR3 bases are TGCGCCAGCAGCCCCGACAGTTCGAACACTGAAGCTTTCTTT. The complete variable domain, with remaining parts taken from reference TRBV5-1 and TRBJ1-1, reads KAGVTQTPRYLIKTRGQQVTLSCSPISGHRSVSWYQQTPGQGLQFLFEYFSETQRNKGNFPGRFSGRQFSNSRSEMNVSTLELGDSALYLCASSPDSSNTEAFFGQGTRLTVV.

In this sample, this clonotype turned up a few times. This chain joins TRBV19 and TRBJ2-5; D uncertain. From germline, CDR1 is LNHDA and CDR2 SQIVND (reference sequence). The CDR3 covers 11 residues. The V and J ends lost 7 bases and 4 bases respectively, with 7 bases between them. As DNA, the CDR3 is TGTGCCAGTAAATGGGGAGAGACCCAGTACTTC. This encodes CASKWGETQYF.

This clonotype was seen many times. The CDR3 bases are TGTGCCACCAGCAGACGAGGGGGGCGAAGCGAGCAGTACTTC. It yields the protein CATSRRGGRSEQYF. The chain recombines TRBV15 with TRBJ2-7; D may match TRBD1 or TRBD2 (6 bases each). Per germline, CDR1 LNHNV and CDR2 YYDKDF (reference sequence). With 2 bases removed from V and 6 bases from J, the gap between germline ends came to 14 bases. The CDR3 totals 14 residues.

This clonotype occurred a few times. The chain has TRBV6-2 or TRBV6-3 and TRBJ2-2; tentative D call: TRBD2 (5 bases). This CDR3 comprises 11 residues. The germline V gene has CDR1 MNHEY and CDR2 SVGEGT. V gave up 8 bases and J gave up 10 bases, with 11 bases separating them. CDR3 in DNA: TGTGCCAGCCGGGATTTGGCGGAGCTGTTTTTT. It codes for CASRDLAELFF.

A note on this clonotype: Given a much more abundant clone one base away, this may be a read error. The rearrangement joins TRBV20-1 to TRBJ1-4; D gene uncertain. The length of the CDR3 is 11 residues. The germline V gene encodes CDR1 DFQATT and CDR2 SNEGSKA (reference sequence). The CDR3 bases are TGCAGTGCTAGTTCACGGGAAAACCTGTTTTTT. It encodes CSASSRENLFF.

V is TRBV18 and J is TRBJ2-1; no definite D call. Trimming pared 0 bases from V and 2 bases from J, leaving 11 bases between. The CDR3 runs 16 residues. In germline, CDR1 is KGHSH, CDR2 LQKENI. In DNA form, the CDR3 reads TGTGCCAGCTCACCACCGTCAAGGCTAACCTACAATGAGCAGTTCTTC. Translated: CASSPPSRLTYNEQFF. The variable domain in full, with the rest retrieved from reference TRBV18 and TRBJ2-1, is NAGVMQNPRHLVRRRGQEARLRCSPMKGHSHVYWYRQLPEEGLKFMVYLQKENIIDESGMPKERFSAEFPKEGPSILRIQQVVRGDSAAYFCASSPPSRLTYNEQFFGPGTRLTVL.

This clonotype showed up just a few times. DNA of the CDR3: TGCAGTGCTAGAGATTTAACCTGGGAATGGAATCAGCCCCAGCATTTT. Its protein product is CSARDLTWEWNQPQHF. This chain joins TRBV20-1 and TRBJ1-5; the D is unclear. Trimming removed 0 bases at V and 4 bases at J, with 16 bases between. Per germline, CDR1 DFQATT and CDR2 SNEGSKA (reference sequence). The CDR3 sequence is 16 residues long.

This clonotype was detected a few times. V and J are TRBV3-1 and TRBJ1-1; tentative D call: TRBD1 (6 bases). The CDR3 runs to 12 residues. The V gene's germline CDR1 is LGHDT and CDR2 YNNKEL (reference sequence). V was shortened by 1 base and J by 7 bases, with 7 bases between the two germline ends. CDR3: CASSQVGGEAFF. Here the CDR3 DNA reads TGTGCCAGCAGCCAAGTAGGGGGTGAAGCTTTCTTT.

The sample holds many counts of this clonotype. The rearrangement joins TRBV6-2 or TRBV6-3 to TRBJ2-3; D unclear. This CDR3 spans 12 amino acids. The germline gives CDR1 MNHEY, CDR2 SVGEGT. The ends were cut back, 8 bases at V and 6 bases at J, with 12 bases in the middle. As DNA, the CDR3 is TGTGCCAGCGCCAACCCTGGGGATACGCAGTATTTT. It specifies CASANPGDTQYF.

The sample holds a few counts of this clonotype. V is TRBV7-2 and J is TRBJ2-3, with D maybe TRBD2 (5 bases). The CDR3 runs 15 residues. Trimming removed 1 base from V and 5 bases from J, with 13 bases in between. Germline V CDR1 and CDR2: SGHTA, FQGNSA. CDR3 sequence reads: CASSLVERWRDTQYF. The CDR3 DNA reads as TGTGCCAGCAGCTTAGTTGAGCGGTGGAGAGATACGCAGTATTTT.

The chain links TRBV28 to TRBJ2-2; 9 bases map to TRBD1. Germline V CDR1 and CDR2: MDHEN, SYDVKM. Trimming cost V 3 bases and J 9 bases; bases outside gene matches: 8. This CDR3 has 15 amino acids. The CDR3 sequence is CASSFGTGRSRELFF. CDR3 coding DNA: TGTGCCAGCAGTTTTGGGACAGGGCGATCCCGGGAGCTGTTTTTT.